The clone carrying this T cell receptor (beta chain) was seen only a few times. What it binds is not known. With 5 bases removed from V and 5 bases from J, the gap between germline ends came to 18 bases. The CDR3 loop spans 15 amino acids. The germline V gene has CDR1 SEHNR and CDR2 FQNEAQ (reference sequence). These data originate in a study of Ad26.COV2.S vaccination and SARS-CoV-2 variants. In the study overall: Intramuscular Ad26.COV2.S at 5x10^10 or 1x10^11 viral particles. Study-wide findings and caveats: Breadth, reportedly substantial, characterized the spike-specific CD8+ and CD4+ T cell responses after vaccination.

Specified treatment: about 20 received Ad26.COV2.S at low or high dose, single or two shots; roughly five received placebo; per-sample allocation not given. Sampling was performed 63 days after the first vaccine or placebo injection. An adult aged 18-55 years in Boston served as the donor. Data came from immunoSEQ multiplex PCR; TCRdb stores just in-frame clones and leaves some out. The sample has some 480,000 clones, around 88% seen once. Sequenced material: peripheral blood, taken in a trial of Ad26.COV2.S vaccine versus placebo. V and J are TRBV7-9 and TRBJ1-2; TRBD1 is a possible D gene (5 bases). This sequence originates from a person between 18 and 65 years old who received the Ad26.COV2.S COVID-19 vaccine or a placebo. The CDR3 bases are TGTGCCAGCAGCCGCATCGGGGCAGGGAGTTATGGCTACACCTTC. Protein sequence: CASSRIGAGSYGYTF.